This TCR beta chain came from a study of T-cell reconstitution after alpha-beta-depleted transplantation in children. This clonotype has at least ten counts. Its specificity is not known. Study results and caveats: Newly produced T cells mostly accounted for T-cell counts and diversity one year post-transplant. There were some patients whose high TCRbeta diversity at day 60 came from surviving recipient T cells and thymic progenitors. Several hundred expanded graft clones reportedly supplied alpha-beta T cells about two months after transplant.

This sample's TCRbeta library carried unique molecular identifier barcodes. MiXCR, applied by TCRdb to the PCR reads, yields one record per CDR3 protein. Altogether hundreds of thousands of distinct CDR3 sequences are present, over 10% being singletons, with the ten largest covering 0.79%. CDR1 is SEHNR, CDR2 FQNEAQ, per germline (reference sequence). This CDR3 has 10 residues. V dropped 7 bases and J dropped 5 bases, with 3 bases sitting between them. J is TRBJ2-1 and V is TRBV7-9; D uncertain. The sequences come from PBMCs, collected before TCRalphabeta/CD19-depleted stem cell transplant. This sequence was found in a girl aged 2 to 9 with congenital amegakaryocytic thrombocytopenia, due to receive a stem cell transplant. The CDR3 protein is CASNNNEQFF. The CDR3 bases are TGTGCCAGCAATAACAATGAGCAGTTCTTC.